These T cell receptor beta chains were read from a single sample in a study of T cell repertoires in cytomegalovirus infection. TCRdb reanalysed the reads using MiXCR and keeps one entry per CDR3 protein. The table has over 90,000 distinct CDR3 sequences, 16% seen once. Sequencing was done on a sample of PBMCs. The receptor set was obtained from a human donor in good health (CMV status not recorded). Some clones in this sample may be carry-over from other donors' samples. CDR3s include the opening cysteine and the closing phenylalanine or tryptophan. Fields, in order: clone size, V gene, D gene, J gene, CDR3 DNA, CDR3 protein. A D gene is named only where the DNA matches it firmly. A row's size may be missing; if present it is once, few, many or a size class.

NA	TRBV20-1	NA	TRBJ1-2	TGCAGTGCTATACAAAGAGCTGGCTATGGCTACACCTTC	CSAIQRAGYGYTF
few	TRBV6-6	NA	TRBJ2-2	TGTGCCAGCAGATCGGGACCTAACACCGGGGAGCTGTTTTTT	CASRSGPNTGELFF
few	TRBV20-1	TRBD1	TRBJ1-2	TGCAGTGCTAGAAGACAGGGGAGCTACACCTTC	CSARRQGSYTF
many	TRBV28	NA	TRBJ2-1	TGTGCCAGCAGTTTCTTTCAGGGCCCAAGCTCCTACAATGAGCAGTTCTTC	CASSFFQGPSSYNEQFF
few	TRBV7-2	TRBD2	TRBJ2-1	TGTGCCAGCAGCTTAGTAGGCGGGGGGGCGTATGAGCAGTTCTTC	CASSLVGGGAYEQFF
many	TRBV7-2	TRBD1	TRBJ1-5	TGTGCCAGCAGCTTAGGGGCGGGGGGACAGGGCTACGGGAATCAGCCCCAGCATTTT	CASSLGAGGQGYGNQPQHF
few	TRBV29-1	NA	TRBJ1-3	TGCAGCGTGGCCCAGGGGCGCCTAAACACCATATATTTT	CSVAQGRLNTIYF
NA	TRBV29-1	NA	TRBJ2-7	TGCAGCGTTGTTGAATGGGGGGACTACGAGCAGTACTTC	CSVVEWGDYEQYF
many	TRBV27	NA	TRBJ1-2	TGTGCCAGCAGTTCCCACCGACTCCCGCGGGGAGGCTACACCTTC	CASSSHRLPRGGYTF
few	TRBV10-3	NA	TRBJ2-3	TGTGCCATCAGTGATCGGGGGGATACGCAGTATTTT	CAISDRGDTQYF
few	TRBV29-1	NA	TRBJ1-4	TGCAGCGTTCGACAGGATGGTGAAAAACTGTTTTTT	CSVRQDGEKLFF
many	TRBV12-5	TRBD1	TRBJ1-4	TGTGCTAGTGGTTTCCGGACAGGAGTCACTAATGAAAAACTGTTTTTT	CASGFRTGVTNEKLFF
NA	TRBV7-6	NA	TRBJ1-5	TGTGCCAGCAGCCGAGACAGGCAACAGCCCCAGCATTTT	CASSRDRQQPQHF
few	TRBV28	TRBD1	TRBJ1-2	TGTGCCAGCAGTAACCGGGACAGGGGCTTTGTTTATGGCTACACCTTC	CASSNRDRGFVYGYTF
many	TRBV7-6	NA	TRBJ1-2	TGTGCCAGCAGCTTAGAGGAGGGGGTGAACTATGGCTACACCTTC	CASSLEEGVNYGYTF
NA	TRBV15	NA	TRBJ1-2	TGTGCCACCAGCAGATCGGCCGGGGGTGGCTACACCTTC	CATSRSAGGGYTF
NA	TRBV29-1	TRBD1	TRBJ2-2	TGCAGCGCCGCTAGATGGACAGGAGACACCGGGGAGCTGTTTTTT	CSAARWTGDTGELFF
many	TRBV29-1	TRBD2	TRBJ2-1	TGCAGCGTTAAGCGGGGGGCATACAATGAGCAGTTCTTC	CSVKRGAYNEQFF
once	TRBV5-1	TRBD1	TRBJ1-4	TGCGCCAGCAGCGGGGGACAGGATTCCCTAACTAATGAAAAACTGTTTTTT	CASSGGQDSLTNEKLFF
NA	TRBV19	NA	TRBJ1-1	TGTGCCAGTAGTATATTTGATGGCAGGCAAACTTTCTTT	CASSIFDGRQTFF
few	TRBV6-4	NA	TRBJ2-1	TGTGCCAGCAGCAAAGAGGCCACAACTGAGCAGTTCTTC	CASSKEATTEQFF
NA	TRBV28	NA	TRBJ2-5	TGTGCCAGCAGGAATACTTTCCAAGAGACCCAGTACTTC	CASRNTFQETQYF
many	TRBV7-8	TRBD2	TRBJ2-1	TGTGCCAGCAGCCTCTCCGGGGGGTATGAGCAGTTCTTC	CASSLSGGYEQFF
NA	TRBV2	NA	TRBJ1-1	TGTGCCAGCAATCTGGAAACAGGGACTGAAGCTTTCTTT	CASNLETGTEAFF
many	TRBV7-9	NA	TRBJ1-1	TGTGCCAGCAGCTTTGACAGCGTGATGAACACTGAAGCTTTCTTT	CASSFDSVMNTEAFF
NA	TRBV28	TRBD2	TRBJ2-3	TGTGCCAGCAGTCCCTCCCAGCGGGGGAGCACAGATACGCAGTATTTT	CASSPSQRGSTDTQYF
many	TRBV6-2/TRBV6-3	NA	TRBJ1-4	TGTGCCAGCAGTTCACGGACAGCCTTCGATGAAAAACTGTTTTTT	CASSSRTAFDEKLFF
once	TRBV18	NA	TRBJ1-1	TGTGCCAGCTCCCAAGGGCAGGAGATGAACACTGAAGCTTTCTTT	CASSQGQEMNTEAFF
few	TRBV20-1	NA	TRBJ1-3	TGCAGTGCTAGGGATCACCGCTCTGGAAACACCATATATTTT	CSARDHRSGNTIYF
many	TRBV7-2	TRBD2	TRBJ2-1	TGTGCCAGCAGCCCTGCCGGGACTAGCAGGGTGTCCAGCTCCTACAATGAGCAGTTCTTC	CASSPAGTSRVSSSYNEQFF
many	TRBV7-2	NA	TRBJ2-4	TGTGCCAGCAGCATCTCTCCCCTGGGAAACATTCAGTACTTC	CASSISPLGNIQYF